This T cell receptor beta chain originates from a study of blood T cell repertoires in COVID-19. Study context: In each case, the material was cDNA or gDNA derived from T cells, B-cell-depleted T cells, or PBMCs.

The table came from immunoSEQ multiplex PCR; TCRdb's copy has only in-frame clones and leaves some out. This sample carries over 200,000 clones, approximately 88% of them seen once, and the ten largest clones take 10% to 13%. CDR3 length equals 15 residues. Germline loops: CDR1 SGHRS, CDR2 YFSETQ. The V segment lost 0 bases and the J segment 8 bases; nucleotides outside the gene matches: 8. Living in under 30 US areas, the participants were between about 18 and 100 years of age. Cohorts were based on clinical histories the participants reported. V gene TRBV5-1 combines with J gene TRBJ2-1, with 7 bases identical to TRBD2. This TCR was recovered from a man younger than 30 with acute COVID-19. Sequencing input: PBMCs or T cells enriched from blood (not recorded which). CDR3 amino acids: CASSLGQRDFYEQFF. CDR3 sequence (DNA): TGCGCCAGCAGCTTGGGCCAGCGGGATTTCTATGAGCAGTTCTTC.